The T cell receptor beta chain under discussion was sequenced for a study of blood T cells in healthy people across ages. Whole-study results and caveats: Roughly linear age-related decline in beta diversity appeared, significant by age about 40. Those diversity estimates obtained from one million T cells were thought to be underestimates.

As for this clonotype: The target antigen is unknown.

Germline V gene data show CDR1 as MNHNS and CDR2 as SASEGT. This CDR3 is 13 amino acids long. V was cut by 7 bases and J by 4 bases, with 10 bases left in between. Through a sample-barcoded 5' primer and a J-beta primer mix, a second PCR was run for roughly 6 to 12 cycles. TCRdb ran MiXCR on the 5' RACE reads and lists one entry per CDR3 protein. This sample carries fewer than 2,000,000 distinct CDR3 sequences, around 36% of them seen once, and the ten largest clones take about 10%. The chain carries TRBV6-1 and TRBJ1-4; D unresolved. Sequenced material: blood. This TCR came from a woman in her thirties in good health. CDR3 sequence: CASKGGFNEKLFF. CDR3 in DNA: TGTGCCAGCAAAGGAGGCTTTAATGAAAAACTGTTTTTT.